The present T cell receptor (beta chain) was sequenced within a study of early T cells in non-severe SARS-CoV-2 infection (dated by TCRdb to the early 2020s). A note on the overall study: Because TCR sequencing relied on bulk RNA taken from unsorted whole blood, pairing of alpha and beta chains was not possible.

Counted from cysteine to phenylalanine, this CDR3 has 16 amino acids. CDR3 DNA is the only sequence kept; it has 48 bases, read in frame from the first base. Trimmed from V: 5 bases; trimmed from J: 4 bases; junction bases lacking a gene match: 9. Based on the germline V gene (reference sequence), the CDR1 and CDR2 sequences are SEHNR and FQNEAQ. The library was prepared using 5' RACE. The data were produced on a NextSeq 500. To correct for sequencing error and PCR bias, the TCR library protocol tagged individual cDNA molecules with unique molecular identifiers. Both TCR alpha and beta chains were sequenced, and tight co-correlation was observed between alpha and beta sequence abundances in each sample. In the original analysis: V gene, J gene and CDR3 annotation of TCR sequences was performed with Decombinator V4. Expanded TCRs were defined as changing significantly between any two time points under a Poisson model with p below 0.0001. TCR abundances were normalised to the total number of TCRs sequenced per sample and were expressed as counts per million. TRAV1-2 paired with TRAJ12, TRAJ20 or TRAJ33 defined MAIT TCRs, while TRAV10 paired with TRAJ18 defined iNKT TCRs. A search of VDJdb, accessed on 1 November 2021, was run for TCRs annotated to CMV, EBV and SARS-CoV-2, with TCRs annotated for multiple antigens excluded. Using fastp at Q25 and MiXCR, TCRdb reprocessed the public reads and kept productive beta chains. Every distinct CDR3 protein forms one entry, paired with its most common genes and DNA. The V and J calls and clone size are TCRdb's, not the authors'. The sample yields roughly 50,000 distinct CDR3 sequences; around 8% were counted once. 8.5% to 10% of the sample is in the top ten clones.

Points on this clonotype: The target of this receptor is not known. One base away there is no much larger clone; base qualities are not given.

This was a case-control study nested in a cohort of healthcare workers in London, UK, who had nasopharyngeal swab PCR tests and blood samples taken every week. Healthcare workers were enrolled in the week of the UK lockdown, from 23 to 31 March 2020, and were followed every week for up to about 15 weeks. Broad study findings and their caveats: Matching against VDJdb was skewed toward anti-spike CD8 responses, likely underestimated virus-specific expansions, and missed private and CD4 specificities.

Sequencing input: whole blood. The rearranged segments are TRBV7-9 and TRBJ2-1; TRBD2 agrees with 9 junctional bases. The receptor was isolated from an adult who was a healthcare worker with PCR-confirmed SARS-CoV-2 infection or an uninfected control (not recorded which). The nucleotide sequence is given as TGTGCCAGCAGCCAGTTAGCGGGAGATCGATACAATGAGCAGTTCTTC. The translation is CASSQLAGDRYNEQFF.